One and the same sample provided the 5 T cell receptor beta chains below, sequenced in a study of a mutant IDH1 vaccine in newly diagnosed glioma. Sample time point: week 47, end of study. What each vaccine dose contained was 300 ug of mutant IDH1 20-mer peptide, accompanied by topical imiquimod. Data came from immunoSEQ multiplex PCR; TCRdb stores just in-frame clones and leaves some out. The sample includes over 45,000 clones, roughly 76% of them seen just once. The antigens for these receptors are not known. The sequenced sample was PBMCs, obtained from a glioma patient whose treatment included an IDH1 peptide vaccine. All receptors derive from a man between 45 and 60 years old with glioma.

This clone was observed a handful of times. The chain employs TRBV15 and TRBJ1-5, with D uncertain. The CDR3 covers 14 residues. The V end lost 2 bases, the J end lost 1 base, and 6 bases lay between the germline ends. Germline CDR1 LNHNV, CDR2 YYDKDF (reference sequence). Written as DNA, the CDR3 is TGTGCCACCAGCAGAAGGCCGAGCAATCAGCCCCAGCATTTT. Protein product: CATSRRPSNQPQHF.

The chain carries TRBV15 and TRBJ1-2; 11 bases line up with TRBD1. Germline trimming cut 3 bases from V and 7 bases from J; bases unmatched to any gene: 10. The CDR3 totals 16 residues. The germline V gene encodes CDR1 LNHNV and CDR2 YYDKDF (reference sequence). The CDR3 sequence is CATSRELPGTGGGYTF. In DNA, the CDR3 is TGTGCCACCAGCAGGGAGTTACCTGGGACAGGGGGTGGCTACACCTTC.

This clone was recorded once. The V call is TRBV30, the J call TRBJ2-3; D possibly corresponds to TRBD1 (5 bases). The CDR3 spans 15 residues. V dropped 1 base and J dropped 6 bases, with 17 bases sitting between them. CDR1 is GTSNPN and CDR2 is SVGIG in the germline V gene (reference sequence). The CDR3 sequence is CAWSGTWMLGDTQYF. CDR3 DNA: TGTGCCTGGAGTGGGACATGGATGTTAGGTGATACGCAGTATTTT.

The rearrangement links TRBV6-1 to TRBJ1-2; 10 bases are a match to TRBD1. Germline V gene lookup returns CDR1 MNHNS and CDR2 SASEGT. The CDR3 sequence is 13 residues long. Trimming removed 1 base from V and 12 bases from J; junction bases left unmatched: 5. CDR3 amino acids: CASSEGGTGDHTF. As DNA, the CDR3 is TGTGCCAGCAGTGAAGGTGGGACAGGGGACCACACCTTC.

The chain is built from TRBV10-1 and TRBJ2-3; D unclear. The CDR3 is 14 amino acids. Germline CDR1 is WNHNN and CDR2 is SYGVQD (reference sequence). Trimming shortened V by 2 bases and J by 2 bases, and 8 bases separated the two germline ends. CDR3 in amino acids: CASSEGVVTDTQYF. The CDR3 DNA follows: TGCGCCAGCAGTGAGGGGGTCGTCACAGATACGCAGTATTTT.